The 30 T cell receptor beta chains presented below share a single source sample, sequenced in a study of spatial heterogeneity in lung cancer. Documented time point: sample taken at primary tumor resection. TCRdb reprocessed the 5' RACE reads with MiXCR, giving one entry per CDR3 protein. The sample has 16,000 or so distinct CDR3 sequences; 4.5% to 7% are singletons. No antigen has been assigned to these receptors. The study's findings and limits: Counts of expanded intratumoral alpha and beta TCRs tracked tumor mutation counts.

This material consisted of lung tumor tissue, taken at surgery. These TCRs come from a female donor with early-stage non-small cell lung cancer.

This clonotype was detected ten times or more. The gene calls are TRBV25-1 and TRBJ2-5; 7 nucleotides line up with TRBD2. CDR3 length: 15 amino acids. The V segment lost 2 bases and the J segment 3 bases; nucleotides outside the gene matches: 6. CDR1 is MGHDK, CDR2 SYGVNS, per germline. For the CDR3, the DNA is TGTGCCAGCAGTGAAGGCGGGAGAACAAAAGAGACCCAGTACTTC. It is translated as CASSEGGRTKETQYF.

This clonotype was counted ten times or more. CDR3: CASSPEGLPWYEQYF. The CDR3 DNA sequence: TGCGCCAGCAGCCCCGAGGGACTACCTTGGTACGAGCAGTACTTC. The V and J genes are TRBV5-1 and TRBJ2-7; TRBD2 agrees at 7 bases. CDR3 length equals 15 residues. The V gene's germline CDR1 is SGHRS and CDR2 YFSETQ. The ends lost 4 bases at V and 4 bases at J; junction bases unmatched: 11.

Ten or more counts support this clonotype. V gene TRBV6-5 combines with J gene TRBJ2-1; D is perhaps TRBD2 (6 bases). The CDR3 is 14 residues long. From germline, CDR1 is MNHEY and CDR2 SVGAGI. Trimming took 6 bases from V and 0 from J, leaving 9 bases between them. The CDR3 spells CASRPTSSYNEQFF. CDR3 in DNA: TGTGCCAGCAGGCCGACTAGCTCCTACAATGAGCAGTTCTTC.

This clonotype has at least ten counts. The chain joins TRBV7-2 to TRBJ1-2; D is possibly TRBD1 (6 bases). Germline V gene sequence: CDR1 SGHTA, CDR2 FQGNSA. The CDR3 has 16 amino acids. V shed 4 bases and J shed 5 bases, with 20 bases lying between them. Here the CDR3 reads CASSYRPGDSGYGYTF. The CDR3 DNA follows: TGTGCCAGCAGCTACCGGCCAGGGGATTCGGGATATGGCTACACCTTC.

The gene calls are TRBV6-1 and TRBJ1-4; 10 nucleotides align to TRBD1. V shed 4 bases and J 7 bases; nucleotides not matched to a gene: 0. The CDR3 is 13 amino acids. CDR1 and CDR2 from the germline V gene are MNHNS and SASEGT. The CDR3: CASSGDRGEKLFF. The CDR3 coding sequence is TGTGCCAGCAGTGGGGACAGGGGTGAAAAACTGTTTTTT.

The chain uses TRBV19 and TRBJ1-5; D ambiguous. The germline V and J ends were trimmed by 3 bases and 5 bases, with 14 bases remaining between them. Per germline, CDR1 LNHDA and CDR2 SQIVND (reference sequence). The CDR3 is made up of 15 amino acids. The CDR3 sequence: CASSISPFGHQPQHF. The DNA of the CDR3 is TGTGCCAGTAGTATCTCCCCTTTCGGCCATCAGCCCCAGCATTTT.

This clonotype was detected many times. The rearrangement uses TRBV25-1 and TRBJ2-2; 11 bases agree with TRBD2. The CDR3 runs 16 residues. The V and J ends lost 4 bases and 6 bases, in that order; junction bases with no gene match: 7. Germline V CDR1 and CDR2: MGHDK, SYGVNS. CDR3 in amino acids: CASSGTGTSGAGELFF. The DNA for the CDR3 is TGTGCCAGCAGTGGGACCGGGACTAGCGGCGCCGGGGAGCTGTTTTTT.

This clonotype was counted at least ten times. The chain carries TRBV5-1 and TRBJ2-1; a possible D gene is TRBD2 (5 bases). The V gene's germline CDR1 is SGHRS and CDR2 YFSETQ. CDR3 length: 18 amino acids. V dropped 1 base and J dropped 4 bases, with 21 bases sitting between them. In DNA, the CDR3 is TGCGCCAGCAGCTTGAACCCGCCGGGAAAAGATTGGTACAATGAGCAGTTCTTC. It codes for CASSLNPPGKDWYNEQFF.

There are a few counts of this clonotype. This may be a read error: a much more frequent sequence differs by one nucleotide. The genes are TRBV5-4 and TRBJ2-1; a weak D match, TRBD2 (6 bases). The CDR3 has 13 amino acids. Germline V gene data show CDR1 as SGHNT and CDR2 as YYREEE (reference sequence). The DNA for the CDR3 is TGTGCCGGCAGCTTTGGGGCGGGAAATGAGCAGTTCTTC. It translates to CAGSFGAGNEQFF.

This clonotype was recorded at least ten times. The chain carries TRBV7-9 and TRBJ2-2; 13 bases align to TRBD2. The germline V gene encodes CDR1 SEHNR and CDR2 FQNEAQ (reference sequence). With V trimmed by 5 bases and J by 7 bases, 7 bases remained unmatched. This CDR3 region has 16 residues. DNA of the CDR3: TGTGCCAGCAGCGACTGGACTAGCGGGAGTGGCGGGGAGCTGTTTTTT. Residues: CASSDWTSGSGGELFF.

This clonotype was found a few times. This chain links TRBV12-3 or TRBV12-4 with TRBJ2-1, with D unclear. The CDR3 is 12 residues long. The ends were cut back, 6 bases at V and 7 bases at J, with 10 bases in the middle. CDR3 nucleotides: TGTGCCAGCAGCAACAAACCGAATGAGCAGTTCTTC. It encodes CASSNKPNEQFF.

This clonotype was seen at least ten times. The chain joins TRBV12-3 or TRBV12-4 to TRBJ2-1; D tentatively fits TRBD1 or TRBD2 (6 bases each). V gave up 4 bases and J gave up 9 bases, with 13 bases separating them. This CDR3 is 13 amino acids long. The DNA for the CDR3 is TGTGCCAGCAGTTATCAACAGGGAGGTGAGCAGTTCTTC. Amino acid sequence: CASSYQQGGEQFF.

Ten or more counts support this clonotype. V gene TRBV15 combines with J gene TRBJ2-1, with TRBD2 matching over 11 bases. CDR3 length: 16 residues. V was pared by 2 bases and J by 0 bases, with 0 bases of the junction left unmatched. CDR1 is LNHNV, CDR2 YYDKDF, per germline (reference sequence). The CDR3 is CATSRTSGSSYNEQFF. The DNA of the CDR3 is TGTGCCACCAGCAGAACTAGCGGGAGCTCCTACAATGAGCAGTTCTTC.

This clonotype was found many times. The chain couples TRBV7-9 to TRBJ1-1; no clear D. The length of the CDR3 is 14 residues. Germline V lookup: CDR1 SEHNR, CDR2 FQNEAQ (reference sequence). Trimming took off 0 bases at V and 0 bases at J, with 5 bases between the two ends. This CDR3 is CASSLASVNTEAFF. The DNA for the CDR3 is TGTGCCAGCAGCTTAGCTTCGGTGAACACTGAAGCTTTCTTT. Combining the CDR3 with reference TRBV7-9 and TRBJ1-1 gives the whole variable domain DTGVSQNPRHKITKRGQNVTFRCDPISEHNRLYWYRQTLGQGPEFLTYFQNEAQLEKSRLLSDRFSAERPKGSFSTLEIQRTEQGDSAMYLCASSLASVNTEAFFGQGTRLTVV.

This clonotype was recorded at least ten times. This chain links TRBV2 with TRBJ2-2, with 8 nucleotides matching TRBD1. Germline CDR1 and CDR2: SNHLY and FYNNEI. The CDR3 spans 16 residues. After removal of 4 bases from V and 4 bases from J, the junction contained 8 bases not matched to a gene. The CDR3 sequence is CASSALAGGGTGELFF. CDR3 nucleotides: TGTGCCAGCAGTGCTTTGGCAGGGGGCGGCACCGGGGAGCTGTTTTTT. Full variable domain (missing parts from reference TRBV2 and TRBJ2-2): EPEVTQTPSHQVTQMGQEVILRCVPISNHLYFYWYRQILGQKVEFLVSFYNNEISEKSEIFDDQFSVERPDGSNFTLKIRSTKLEDSAMYFCASSALAGGGTGELFFGEGSRLTVL.

This clonotype has at least ten counts. This chain connects TRBV7-3 to TRBJ1-2; tentatively, D is TRBD1 (6 bases). This CDR3 contains 12 residues. Germline values: CDR1 SGHTA, CDR2 FQGTGA. Trimming took 6 bases from V and 5 from J, leaving 10 bases between them. The DNA for the CDR3 is TGTGCCAGCAGTGAACAGGGTTATGGCTACACCTTC. Protein sequence: CASSEQGYGYTF.

The chain uses TRBV12-3 or TRBV12-4 and TRBJ2-3, with TRBD2 identical over 9 bases. The V gene end was trimmed by 5 bases and the J gene end by 0 bases; junction bases not matched to a gene: 3. There are 15 residues in the CDR3. CDR3 sequence (DNA): TGTGCCAGCAGTCTCGGACTAGCGAGCACAGATACGCAGTATTTT. Translating gives CASSLGLASTDTQYF.

This clonotype was counted at least ten times. This chain connects TRBV9 to TRBJ2-1, with 9 bases aligning to TRBD2. The CDR3 extends over 16 amino acids. V was clipped by 3 bases and J by 4 bases; unmatched bases: 8. The germline CDR1 and CDR2 sequences are SGDLS and YYNGEE. The CDR3 loop reads CASSGSGRGDYNEQFF. The CDR3 bases are TGTGCCAGCAGCGGTAGCGGGAGAGGGGATTACAATGAGCAGTTCTTC.

This clonotype was seen ten or more times. V and J are TRBV5-5 and TRBJ1-2; D ambiguous. There are 15 residues in the CDR3. Trimming left V 2 bases short and J 7 bases short, with 18 bases between. Germline V gene data show CDR1 as SGHKS and CDR2 as YYEKEE (reference sequence). The CDR3 here is CASSFTGSRLGGYTF. The CDR3, as DNA: TGTGCCAGCAGCTTTACGGGTTCCAGGCTGGGTGGCTACACCTTC.

This clonotype was detected many times. Here the CDR3 reads CASRAGGPHIQYF. CDR3 in DNA: TGTGCCAGCAGAGCGGGAGGGCCTCACATTCAGTACTTC. The chain recombines TRBV28 with TRBJ2-4, with TRBD2 matching 10 bases. V lost 6 bases to trimming and J lost 8 bases; unmatched junction nucleotides: 4. This CDR3 comprises 13 residues. Germline V gene lookup returns CDR1 MDHEN and CDR2 SYDVKM.

This clonotype showed up many times. This chain connects TRBV7-8 to TRBJ1-2, with 7 bases that match TRBD1. Trimming cost V 1 base and J 2 bases; bases outside gene matches: 1. The germline V gene encodes CDR1 SGHVS and CDR2 FQNEAQ. CDR3 length: 14 residues. The CDR3 sequence: CASSLGGGNYGYTF. The CDR3 nucleotides read TGTGCCAGCAGCTTAGGAGGGGGCAACTATGGCTACACCTTC.

This clonotype was detected ten times or more. The chain employs TRBV27 and TRBJ2-1; the match to TRBD2 covers 10 bases. The CDR3 is made up of 16 amino acids. Per germline, CDR1 MNHEY and CDR2 SMNVEV (reference sequence). J lost 8 bases, V lost 7 bases, and 14 bases had no gene match. CDR3 region: CASTQAGASGSDEQFF. The CDR3 DNA reads as TGTGCCAGCACCCAGGCGGGGGCTAGCGGGAGCGATGAGCAGTTCTTC.

The sample holds many counts of this clonotype. This rearrangement joins TRBV7-2 to TRBJ2-1; TRBD2 aligns across 10 bases. CDR1 is SGHTA and CDR2 is FQGNSA in the germline V gene. V gave up 1 base and J gave up 4 bases; unmatched junction bases: 7. This CDR3 comprises 17 residues. The CDR3 here is CASSLDPTSGTYNEQFF. CDR3 DNA: TGTGCCAGCAGCTTAGACCCTACTAGCGGGACTTACAATGAGCAGTTCTTC.

This clonotype has a count of ten or more. V is TRBV27 and J is TRBJ2-6; 8 bases are a match to TRBD1. This CDR3 has 15 residues. Germline loops: CDR1 MNHEY, CDR2 SMNVEV (reference sequence). Unmatched junction bases numbered 6, after V lost 9 bases and J lost 2 bases. The CDR3 DNA is TGTGCCAGTAGCCGGACAGGGCCTGGGGCCAACGTCCTGACTTTC. Translated, it gives CASSRTGPGANVLTF.

The chain couples TRBV29-1 to TRBJ1-2; possibly TRBD1 for D (5 bases). Trimming pared 4 bases from V and 5 bases from J, leaving 20 bases between. CDR1 is SQVTM, CDR2 ANQGSEA, per germline. CDR3 length: 15 residues. The chain's CDR3 is CSVVGTDLVGYGYTF. The DNA of the CDR3 is TGCAGCGTTGTGGGGACGGACCTGGTCGGGTATGGCTACACCTTC. The full variable domain, with the rest looked up from reference TRBV29-1 and TRBJ1-2, is SAVISQKPSRDICQRGTSLTIQCQVDSQVTMMFWYRQQPGQSLTLIATANQGSEATYESGFVIDKFPISRPNLTFSTLTVSNMSPEDSSIYLCSVVGTDLVGYGYTFGSGTRLTVV.

Only a few counts were recorded for this clonotype. The chain couples TRBV5-1 to TRBJ2-3; D not certain. Germline loops: CDR1 SGHRS, CDR2 YFSETQ. V shed 6 bases and J shed 0 bases, with 11 bases lying between them. The CDR3 is 14 amino acids. The CDR3 is CASNEASSTDTQYF. CDR3 bases: TGCGCCAGCAACGAGGCGAGTAGCACAGATACGCAGTATTTT.

This clonotype was counted between two and nine times. A junction end diverges from the germline sequence, so it may reflect a read error. The chain carries TRBV20-1 and TRBJ2-2, with D perhaps assigned TRBD1 or TRBD2 (6 bases each). Germline V CDR1 and CDR2: DFQATT, SNEGSKA (reference sequence). The CDR3 totals 14 residues. The DNA of the CDR3 is TGCAGTGCCAAACCCGGGACAATAGGCGGGGAGCTGTCTTTT. It is translated as CSAKPGTIGGELSF.

At least ten counts were recorded for this clonotype. The chain recombines TRBV10-2 with TRBJ2-3; D unclear. Germline V gives CDR1 WSHSY, CDR2 SAAADI. There are 12 residues in the CDR3. Trimming cost V 0 bases and J 5 bases, with 3 bases left between them. CDR3: CASSESGDTQYF. CDR3 coding DNA: TGCGCCAGCAGTGAGTCTGGAGATACGCAGTATTTT.

This sequence joins TRBV7-9 and TRBJ2-3; possibly TRBD1 for D (6 bases). This CDR3 comprises 14 residues. Per germline, CDR1 SEHNR and CDR2 FQNEAQ (reference sequence). Trimming stripped 2 bases from V and 6 bases from J, with 12 bases between. The CDR3, as DNA: TGTGCCAGCAGCTTAATGGGGGCGCAGGATACGCAGTATTTT. Its translation: CASSLMGAQDTQYF.

This clonotype was recorded at least ten times. The gene calls are TRBV9 and TRBJ2-7, with 11 bases fitting TRBD1. Germline CDR1 reads SGDLS; CDR2 reads YYNGEE. After removal of 0 bases from V and 4 bases from J, the junction contained 3 bases not matched to a gene. The CDR3 spans 15 residues. In DNA, the CDR3 is TGTGCCAGCAGCGTAGACGGGACAGGGGGGTACGAGCAGTACTTC. Translated, it gives CASSVDGTGGYEQYF.